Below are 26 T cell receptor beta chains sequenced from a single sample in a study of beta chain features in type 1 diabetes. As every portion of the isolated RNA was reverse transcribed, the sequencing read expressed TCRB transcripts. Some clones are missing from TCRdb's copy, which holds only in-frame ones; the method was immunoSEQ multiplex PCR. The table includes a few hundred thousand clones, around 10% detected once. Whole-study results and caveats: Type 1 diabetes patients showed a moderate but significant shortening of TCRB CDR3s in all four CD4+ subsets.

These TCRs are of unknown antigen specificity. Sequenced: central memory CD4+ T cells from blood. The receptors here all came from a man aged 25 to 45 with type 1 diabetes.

CDR3 bases: TGCGCCAGCAGCTCAGGGTCGGGCTCCTACGAGCAGTACTTC. Translation gives CASSSGSGSYEQYF. The genes are TRBV5-1 and TRBJ2-7, with D perhaps matching TRBD1 (5 bases). With 3 bases removed from V and 0 bases from J, the gap between germline ends came to 10 bases. The germline V gene has CDR1 SGHRS and CDR2 YFSETQ. The CDR3 extends over 14 amino acids.

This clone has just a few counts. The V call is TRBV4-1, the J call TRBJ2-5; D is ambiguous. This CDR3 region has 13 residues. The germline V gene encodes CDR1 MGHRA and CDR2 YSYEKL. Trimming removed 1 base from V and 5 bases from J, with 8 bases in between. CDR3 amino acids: CASSQVEFETQYF. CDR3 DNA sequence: TGCGCCAGCAGCCAAGTAGAGTTCGAGACCCAGTACTTC.

CDR3 region: CASSLMGRLDTEAFF. The CDR3 region has the DNA TGCGCCAGCAGCTTGATGGGCAGGCTAGACACTGAAGCTTTCTTT. The genes are TRBV5-1 and TRBJ1-1; no clear D gene. Trimming cost V 1 base and J 3 bases, with 13 bases left between them. This CDR3 contains 15 residues. The germline V gene encodes CDR1 SGHRS and CDR2 YFSETQ.

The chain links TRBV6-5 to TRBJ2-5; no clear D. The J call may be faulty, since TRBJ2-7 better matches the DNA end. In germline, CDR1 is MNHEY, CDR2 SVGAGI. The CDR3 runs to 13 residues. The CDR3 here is CASSRDDHYEQYF. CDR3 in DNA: TGTGCCAGCAGTCGAGACGATCACTACGAGCAGTACTTC.

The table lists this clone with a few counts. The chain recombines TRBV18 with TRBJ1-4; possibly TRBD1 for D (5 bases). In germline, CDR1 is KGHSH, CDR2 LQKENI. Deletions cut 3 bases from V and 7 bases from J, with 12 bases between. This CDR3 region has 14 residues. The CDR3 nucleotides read TGTGCCAGCTCACCGGGAGGGGCAGGTGAAAAACTGTTTTTT. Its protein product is CASSPGGAGEKLFF.

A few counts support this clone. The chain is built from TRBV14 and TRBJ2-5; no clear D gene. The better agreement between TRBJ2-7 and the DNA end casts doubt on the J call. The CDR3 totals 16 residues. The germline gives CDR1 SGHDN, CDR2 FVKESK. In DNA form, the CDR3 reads TGTGCCAGCAGCCAAGTAGGTCGTCAGTATCCCTACGAGCAGTACTTC. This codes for CASSQVGRQYPYEQYF.

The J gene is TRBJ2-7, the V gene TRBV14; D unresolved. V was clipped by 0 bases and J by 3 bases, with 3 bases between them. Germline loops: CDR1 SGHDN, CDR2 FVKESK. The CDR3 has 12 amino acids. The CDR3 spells CASSQEFYEQYF. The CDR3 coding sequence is TGTGCCAGCAGCCAAGAATTCTACGAGCAGTACTTC.

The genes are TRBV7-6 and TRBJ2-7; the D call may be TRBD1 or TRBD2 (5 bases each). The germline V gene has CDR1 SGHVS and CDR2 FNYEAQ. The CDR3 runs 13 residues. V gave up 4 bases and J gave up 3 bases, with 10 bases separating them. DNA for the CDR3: TGTGCCAGCAGCTCCCATGGGGGCTACGAGCAGTACTTC. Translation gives CASSSHGGYEQYF. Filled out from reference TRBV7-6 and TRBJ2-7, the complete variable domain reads GAGVSQSPRYKVTKRGQDVALRCDPISGHVSLYWYRQALGQGPEFLTYFNYEAQQDKSGLPNDRFSAERPEGSISTLTIQRTEQRDSAMYRCASSSHGGYEQYFGPGTRLTVT.

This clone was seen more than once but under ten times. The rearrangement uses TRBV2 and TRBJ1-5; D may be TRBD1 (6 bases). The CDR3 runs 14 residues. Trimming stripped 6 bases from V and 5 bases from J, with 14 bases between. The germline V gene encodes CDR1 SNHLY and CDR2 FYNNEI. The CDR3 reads CASSSQGVDQPQHF. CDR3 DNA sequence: TGTGCCAGCAGCTCACAGGGTGTCGATCAGCCCCAGCATTTT.

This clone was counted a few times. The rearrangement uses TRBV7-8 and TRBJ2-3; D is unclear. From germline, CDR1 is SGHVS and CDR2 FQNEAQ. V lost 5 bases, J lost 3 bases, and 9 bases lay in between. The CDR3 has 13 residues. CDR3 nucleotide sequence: TGTGCCAGCAGCCATAGCCCGACAGATACGCAGTATTTT. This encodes CASSHSPTDTQYF.

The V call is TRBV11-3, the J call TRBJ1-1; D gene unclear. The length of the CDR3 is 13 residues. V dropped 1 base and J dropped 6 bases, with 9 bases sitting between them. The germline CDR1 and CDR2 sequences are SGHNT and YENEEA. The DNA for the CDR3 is TGTGCCAGCAGCTTAGCCAGTTCTGCTGAAGCTTTCTTT. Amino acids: CASSLASSAEAFF.

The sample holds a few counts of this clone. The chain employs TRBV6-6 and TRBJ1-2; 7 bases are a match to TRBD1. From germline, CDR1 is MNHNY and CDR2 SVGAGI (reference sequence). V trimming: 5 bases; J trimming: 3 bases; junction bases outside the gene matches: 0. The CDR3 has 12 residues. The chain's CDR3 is CASSQGDYGYTF. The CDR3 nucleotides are TGTGCCAGCAGTCAGGGGGACTATGGCTACACCTTC.

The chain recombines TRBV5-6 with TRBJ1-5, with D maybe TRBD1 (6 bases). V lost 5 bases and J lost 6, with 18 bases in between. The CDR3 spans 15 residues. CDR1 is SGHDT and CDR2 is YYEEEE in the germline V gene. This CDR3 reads CASSLLGGQGQPQHF. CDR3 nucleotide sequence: TGTGCCAGCAGTTTACTAGGGGGGCAGGGTCAGCCCCAGCATTTT.

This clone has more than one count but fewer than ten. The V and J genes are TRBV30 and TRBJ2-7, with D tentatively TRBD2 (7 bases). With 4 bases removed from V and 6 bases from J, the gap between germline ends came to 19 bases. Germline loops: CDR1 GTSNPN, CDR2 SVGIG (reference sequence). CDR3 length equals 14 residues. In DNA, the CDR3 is TGTGCCTGGATTAAATGGGGGGGCGAGGGCGAGCAGTACTTC. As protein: CAWIKWGGEGEQYF.

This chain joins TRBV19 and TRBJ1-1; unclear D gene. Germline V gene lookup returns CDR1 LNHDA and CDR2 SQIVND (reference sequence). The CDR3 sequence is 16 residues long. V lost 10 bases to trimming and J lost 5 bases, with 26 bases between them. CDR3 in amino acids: CATTGGSAPSGTEAFF. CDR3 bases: TGTGCCACCACCGGCGGTTCGGCACCCTCGGGGACTGAAGCTTTCTTT.

The CDR3 reads CASSWGGRATNEQFF. The CDR3 nucleotides read TGTGCCAGCAGCTGGGGGGGGAGGGCGACCAATGAGCAGTTCTTC. This chain joins TRBV11-2 and TRBJ2-1, with TRBD2 identical over 7 bases. CDR1 and CDR2 (germline): SGHAT, FQNNGV. The CDR3 is 15 residues long. V shed 4 bases and J 6 bases; nucleotides not matched to a gene: 9.

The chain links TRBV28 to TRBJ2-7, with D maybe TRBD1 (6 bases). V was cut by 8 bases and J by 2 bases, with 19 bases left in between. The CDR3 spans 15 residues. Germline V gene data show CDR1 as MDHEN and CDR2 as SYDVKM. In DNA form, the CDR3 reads TGTGCCAGCGGGGCCCAACAGGGCTTCGCCTACGAGCAGTACTTC. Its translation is CASGAQQGFAYEQYF.

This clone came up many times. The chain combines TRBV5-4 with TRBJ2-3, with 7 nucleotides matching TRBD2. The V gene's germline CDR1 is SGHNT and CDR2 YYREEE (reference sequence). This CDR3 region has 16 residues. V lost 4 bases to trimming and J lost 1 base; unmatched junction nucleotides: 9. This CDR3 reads CASSPPGGSRTDTQYF. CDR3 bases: TGTGCCAGCAGCCCCCCCGGCGGGAGTCGCACAGATACGCAGTATTTT.

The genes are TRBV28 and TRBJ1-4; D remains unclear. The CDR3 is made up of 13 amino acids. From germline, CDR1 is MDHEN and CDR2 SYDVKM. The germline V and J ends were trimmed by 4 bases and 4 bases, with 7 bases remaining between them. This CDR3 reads CASSSSNNEKLFF. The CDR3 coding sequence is TGTGCCAGCAGTTCCTCTAATAATGAAAAACTGTTTTTT.

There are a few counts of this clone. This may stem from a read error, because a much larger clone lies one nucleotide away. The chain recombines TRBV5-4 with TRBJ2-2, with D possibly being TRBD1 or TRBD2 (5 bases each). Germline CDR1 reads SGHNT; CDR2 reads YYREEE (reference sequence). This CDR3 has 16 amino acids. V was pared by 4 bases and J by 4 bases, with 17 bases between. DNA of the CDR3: TGTGCCAGCAGCCAACCCTCCGGGACGAGCACCGGGGAGCTGTTTTTT. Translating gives CASSQPSGTSTGELFF.

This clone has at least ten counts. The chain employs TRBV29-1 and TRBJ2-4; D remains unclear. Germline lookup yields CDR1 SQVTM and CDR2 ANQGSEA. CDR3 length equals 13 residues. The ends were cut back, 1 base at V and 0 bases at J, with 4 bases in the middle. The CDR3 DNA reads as TGCAGCGTTGAAGGGGTAGCCAAAAACATTCAGTACTTC. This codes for CSVEGVAKNIQYF. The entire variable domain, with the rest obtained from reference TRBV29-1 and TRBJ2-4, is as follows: SAVISQKPSRDICQRGTSLTIQCQVDSQVTMMFWYRQQPGQSLTLIATANQGSEATYESGFVIDKFPISRPNLTFSTLTVSNMSPEDSSIYLCSVEGVAKNIQYFGAGTRLSVL.

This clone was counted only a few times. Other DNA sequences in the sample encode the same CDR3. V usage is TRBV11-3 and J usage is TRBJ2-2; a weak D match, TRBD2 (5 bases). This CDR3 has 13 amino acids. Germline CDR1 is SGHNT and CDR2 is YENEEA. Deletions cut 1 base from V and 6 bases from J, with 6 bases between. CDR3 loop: CASSLGGSGELFF. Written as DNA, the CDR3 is TGTGCCAGCAGCTTAGGCGGGTCCGGGGAGCTGTTTTTT.

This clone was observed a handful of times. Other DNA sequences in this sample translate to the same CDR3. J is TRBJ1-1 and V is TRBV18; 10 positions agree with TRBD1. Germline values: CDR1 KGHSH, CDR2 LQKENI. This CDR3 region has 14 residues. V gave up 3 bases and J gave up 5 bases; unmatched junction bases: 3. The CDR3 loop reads CASSPGTGETEAFF. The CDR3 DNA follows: TGTGCCAGCTCACCCGGGACAGGGGAAACTGAAGCTTTCTTT. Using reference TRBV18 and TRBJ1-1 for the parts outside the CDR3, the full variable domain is NAGVMQNPRHLVRRRGQEARLRCSPMKGHSHVYWYRQLPEEGLKFMVYLQKENIIDESGMPKERFSAEFPKEGPSILRIQQVVRGDSAAYFCASSPGTGETEAFFGQGTRLTVV.

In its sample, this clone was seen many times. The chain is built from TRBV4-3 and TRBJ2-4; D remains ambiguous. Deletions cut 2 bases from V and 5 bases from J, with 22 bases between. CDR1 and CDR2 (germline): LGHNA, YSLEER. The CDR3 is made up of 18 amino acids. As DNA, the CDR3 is TGCGCCAGCAGCCAACTTAGTTGGGCAGGAGCCTCCGAAAACATTCAGTACTTC. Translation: CASSQLSWAGASENIQYF.

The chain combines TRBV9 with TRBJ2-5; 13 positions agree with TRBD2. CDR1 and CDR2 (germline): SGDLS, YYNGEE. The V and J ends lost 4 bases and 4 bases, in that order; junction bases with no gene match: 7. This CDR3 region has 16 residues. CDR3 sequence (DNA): TGTGCCAGCAGCACGGGACTAGCGGGAAATTTAGAGACCCAGTACTTC. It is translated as CASSTGLAGNLETQYF.

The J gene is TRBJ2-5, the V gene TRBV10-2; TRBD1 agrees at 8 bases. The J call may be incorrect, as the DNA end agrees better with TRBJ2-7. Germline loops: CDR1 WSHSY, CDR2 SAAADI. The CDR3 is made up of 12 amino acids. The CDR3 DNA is TGCGCCAGCACCGGACAGGGCTACGAGCAGTACTTC. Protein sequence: CASTGQGYEQYF.